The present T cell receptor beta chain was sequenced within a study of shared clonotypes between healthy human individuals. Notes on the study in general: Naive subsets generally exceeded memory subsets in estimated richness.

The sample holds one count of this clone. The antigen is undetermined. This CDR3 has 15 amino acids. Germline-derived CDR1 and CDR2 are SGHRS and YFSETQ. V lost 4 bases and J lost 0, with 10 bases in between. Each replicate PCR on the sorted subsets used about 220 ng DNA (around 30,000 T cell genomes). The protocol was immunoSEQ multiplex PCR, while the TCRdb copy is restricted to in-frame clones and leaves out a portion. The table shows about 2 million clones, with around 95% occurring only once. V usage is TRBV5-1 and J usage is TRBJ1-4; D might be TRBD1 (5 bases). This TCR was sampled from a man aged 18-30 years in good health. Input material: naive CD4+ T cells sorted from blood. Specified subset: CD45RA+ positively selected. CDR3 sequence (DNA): TGCGCCAGCAGCCACGACAGTGCAACTAATGAAAAACTGTTTTTT. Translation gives CASSHDSATNEKLFF.